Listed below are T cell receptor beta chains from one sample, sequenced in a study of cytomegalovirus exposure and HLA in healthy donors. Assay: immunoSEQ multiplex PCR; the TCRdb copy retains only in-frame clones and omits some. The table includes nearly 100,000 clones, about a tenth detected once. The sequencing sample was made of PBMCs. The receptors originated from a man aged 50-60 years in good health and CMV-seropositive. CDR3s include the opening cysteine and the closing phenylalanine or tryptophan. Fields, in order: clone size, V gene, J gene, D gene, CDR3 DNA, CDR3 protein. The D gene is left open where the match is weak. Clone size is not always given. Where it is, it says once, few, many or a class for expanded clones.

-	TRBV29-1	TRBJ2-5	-	TGCAGCGTCACCTCCGGGGGTCGGGAGACCCAGTACTTC	CSVTSGGRETQYF
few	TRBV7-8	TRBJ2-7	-	TGTGCCAGCAGCTTGGGGGCGGGGAGCGGGAATCACGAGCAGTACTTC	CASSLGAGSGNHEQYF
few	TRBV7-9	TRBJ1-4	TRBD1	TGTGCCAGCAGCCTGGACAGGGGGAAGGAAAAACTGTTTTTT	CASSLDRGKEKLFF
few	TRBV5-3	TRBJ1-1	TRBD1	TGTGCCAGAAGCGTCAGGGGGCGAGACACTGAAGCTTTCTTT	CARSVRGRDTEAFF
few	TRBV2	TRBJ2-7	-	TGTGCCAGCAGTGAATCCCCAGGGGCTGGCTTAGGCGAGCAGTACTTC	CASSESPGAGLGEQYF
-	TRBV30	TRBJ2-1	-	TGTGCCCTAGCCGGGGGGCTTGGATCCTACAATGAGCAGTTCTTC	CALAGGLGSYNEQFF
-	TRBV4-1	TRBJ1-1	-	TGCGCCAGCAGCCACACCCGCGCTGAAGCTTTCTTT	CASSHTRAEAFF
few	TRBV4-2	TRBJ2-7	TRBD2	TGTGCCAGCAGCCAAGCGCCGGGAGGACCTATTAGGGGCGAGCAGTACTTC	CASSQAPGGPIRGEQYF
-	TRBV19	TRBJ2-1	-	TGTGCCAGTAGTCGCGACAGAAGCTCCTACAATGAGCAGTTCTTC	CASSRDRSSYNEQFF
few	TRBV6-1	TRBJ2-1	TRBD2	TGTGCCAGCAGTAGCGGGAGTTATGAGCAGTTCTTC	CASSSGSYEQFF
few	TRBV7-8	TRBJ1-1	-	TGTGCCAGCAGCCACACAGGGATTGTCACTGAAGCTTTCTTT	CASSHTGIVTEAFF
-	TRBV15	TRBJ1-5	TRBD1	TGTGCCACCAGCAGAGAGGTAGGGGGCGGACAGCCCCAGCATTTT	CATSREVGGGQPQHF
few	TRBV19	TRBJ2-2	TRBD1	TGTGCCAGTAGTAGGTTGACAGGGAGGAACACCGGGGAGCTGTTTTTT	CASSRLTGRNTGELFF
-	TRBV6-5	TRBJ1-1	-	TGTGCCAGCAGGACCCACAGGGTAACGAACACTGAAGCTTTCTTT	CASRTHRVTNTEAFF
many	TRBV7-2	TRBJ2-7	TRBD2	TGTGCCAGCAGCGCCCGGGGGGGGCGAGAGCAGTACTTC	CASSARGGREQYF
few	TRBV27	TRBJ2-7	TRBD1	TGTGCCAGCGGGACAGGGGGGGGCTACGAGCAGTACTTC	CASGTGGGYEQYF
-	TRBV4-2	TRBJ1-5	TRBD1	TGTGCCAGCAGCCAAGGTACGGGACAGGGGATCCAGCCCCAGCATTTT	CASSQGTGQGIQPQHF
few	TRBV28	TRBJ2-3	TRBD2	TGTGCCAGCAAGACGGGAGGGGTTACGCAGTATTTT	CASKTGGVTQYF
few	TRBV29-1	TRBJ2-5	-	TGCAGCTCGAGCCTTCAGGGTGGCGGGACCCAGTACTTC	CSSSLQGGGTQYF
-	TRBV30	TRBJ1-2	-	TGTGCCTGGAGATCCGGGTCTAAGGAGGGCTACACCTTC	CAWRSGSKEGYTF
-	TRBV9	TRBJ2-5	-	TGTGCCAGCAGCGTAGACTTGTACCAAGAGACCCAGTACTTC	CASSVDLYQETQYF
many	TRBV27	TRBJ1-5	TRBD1	TGTGCCAGCACCGCGACAGGGACCGTCGGTAATCAGCCCCAGCATTTT	CASTATGTVGNQPQHF
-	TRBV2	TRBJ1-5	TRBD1	TGTGCCAGCAGTTTGACAGGGGGCTATCAGCCCCAGCATTTT	CASSLTGGYQPQHF
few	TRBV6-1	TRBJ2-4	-	TGTGCCAGCAGTGACCCATCCCTAGGAATTCAGTACTTC	CASSDPSLGIQYF
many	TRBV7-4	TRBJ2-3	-	TGTGCCACCCCCGCTAGAAAGGGGCGATCGCAGTATTTT	CATPARKGRSQYF
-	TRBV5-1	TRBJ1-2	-	TGCGCCAGCAGCTTGGACGAGTATGGCTACACCTTC	CASSLDEYGYTF
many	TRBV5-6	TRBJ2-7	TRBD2	TGTGCCAGCAGCTTGGGACTAGCAGACTACGAGCAGTACTTC	CASSLGLADYEQYF
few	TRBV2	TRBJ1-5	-	TGTGCCAGTCCGGCAGGGGCGGAACAGCCCCAGCATTTT	CASPAGAEQPQHF
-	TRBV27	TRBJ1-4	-	TGTGCCAGCAGTTCGACAAGAGACAGACCAGGAATTGAAAAACTGTTTTTT	CASSSTRDRPGIEKLFF
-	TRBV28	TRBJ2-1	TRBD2	TGTGCCACCGGGACTAGCGGGAGGTATGAGCAGTTCTTC	CATGTSGRYEQFF
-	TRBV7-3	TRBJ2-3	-	TGTGCCAGCAGCTTAGACTACACAGATACGCAGTATTTT	CASSLDYTDTQYF
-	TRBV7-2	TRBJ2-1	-	TGTGCCAGCAGCTCCCGCCCAGGTTACAATGAGCAGTTCTTC	CASSSRPGYNEQFF
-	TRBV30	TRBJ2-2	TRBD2	TGTGCCTGGAGAGGGGCTTTTCTAGCGGGCGGCACCGGGGAGCTGTTTTTT	CAWRGAFLAGGTGELFF
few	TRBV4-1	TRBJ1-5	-	TGCGCCAGCAGCCAAGTATCTACCCTTTGGCAGCCCCAGCATTTT	CASSQVSTLWQPQHF
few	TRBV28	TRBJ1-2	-	TGTGCCAGCAGTTTACGCAGGGGTTCCTATGGCTACACCTTC	CASSLRRGSYGYTF
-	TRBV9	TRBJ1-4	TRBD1	TGTGCCAGCAGCCCCCCAGGGACAGCTAATGAAAAACTGTTTTTT	CASSPPGTANEKLFF
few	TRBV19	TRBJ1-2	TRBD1	TGTGCCAGTAGTACCGACAGGGCGACCCACTATGGCTACACCTTC	CASSTDRATHYGYTF
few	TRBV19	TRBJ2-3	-	TGTGCCAGTAGTATAAAAAGGACAAGGACAGATACGCAGTATTTT	CASSIKRTRTDTQYF
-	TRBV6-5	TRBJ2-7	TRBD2	TGTGCCAGCAGTAGGGCGGGAGCGGGCCACGAGCAGTACTTC	CASSRAGAGHEQYF
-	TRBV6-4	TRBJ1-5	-	TGTGCCAGGGAGGGCCCTTATAGCAATCAGCCCCAGCATTTT	CAREGPYSNQPQHF